This TCR beta chain was captured by sequencing in a study of regulatory and conventional T cells in RAG deficiency. The CDR3 is made up of 15 amino acids. Germline values: CDR1 SGHRS, CDR2 YFSETQ. Trimming stripped 0 bases from V and 3 bases from J, with 12 bases between. Method: immunoSEQ multiplex PCR; TCRdb's copy keeps in-frame clones and lacks some. The sample has almost 35,000 clones, about 78% seen once. Conventional CD4+ T cells were sorted from blood as CD25-low CD127-high cells. A remark on this clone: Its antigen is not identified.

Study findings and constraints: Other subsets showed about 10-fold reductions, but Treg unique TCR beta sequences fell roughly 97-fold in these patients.

The sample was also reused in another study, on regulatory T cells. This second study notes: Primers: 52 TRBV forward and 13 TRBJ reverse.

Sequencing used CD4+ effector T cells sorted from blood. V gene TRBV5-1 combines with J gene TRBJ1-1; D is unclear. The clonotype originates from a human donor in good health. CDR3 amino acids: CASSLGLPTYTEAFF. DNA for the CDR3: TGCGCCAGCAGCTTGGGTTTGCCTACGTACACTGAAGCTTTCTTT. Based on the CDR3 plus reference TRBV5-1 and TRBJ1-1, the full variable domain is KAGVTQTPRYLIKTRGQQVTLSCSPISGHRSVSWYQQTPGQGLQFLFEYFSETQRNKGNFPGRFSGRQFSNSRSEMNVSTLELGDSALYLCASSLGLPTYTEAFFGQGTRLTVV.